The sequence of this TCR beta chain was determined in a study of blood T cell repertoires in COVID-19. Study as a whole: Specimens from acute and convalescent COVID-19 originated in the United States, Italy and Spain. PBMCs, B-cell-depleted T cells, or T cells provided the cDNA or gDNA that made up the material.

Only in-frame clones appear in the TCRdb table, and some are missing; sequencing was by immunoSEQ multiplex PCR. This sample has fewer than 250,000 clones, with 85% to 90% found just once. This CDR3 contains 18 residues. V lost 6 bases to trimming and J lost 2 bases; unmatched junction nucleotides: 15. The germline V gene has CDR1 LNHDA and CDR2 SQIVND (reference sequence). Sample: peripheral blood. The sequence was obtained from a man aged 45-60 years with acute or convalescent COVID-19. This sequence joins TRBV19 and TRBJ2-3; TRBD2 aligns across 9 bases. Written as DNA, the CDR3 is TGTGCCAGTAGCCTCACTTTTAGCGGGGGATTGTACACAGATACGCAGTATTTT. It translates to CASSLTFSGGLYTDTQYF.